The 24 T cell receptor beta chains given below trace back to one sample, sequenced in a study of vaccination effects on CD4 cells after COVID-19. For these TCRs, the target antigens are not known. Sequencing was performed with immunoSEQ multiplex PCR; in TCRdb, only in-frame clones are kept and a portion is missing. Of around 56,000 clones in the sample, over 60% were seen once. Investigators separated out CD4+ T cells once around 11 days of culture had passed. The sample here was CD4+ T cells from PBMCs cultured without peptide, taken before COVID-19 vaccination. The receptors were gathered from a human donor who received a COVID-19 vaccine.

This chain joins TRBV24-1 and TRBJ2-1, with 10 bases aligning to TRBD1. V was pared by 4 bases and J by 7 bases, with 6 bases of the junction left unmatched. Germline V CDR1 and CDR2: KGHDR, SFDVKD. The CDR3 totals 15 residues. DNA for the CDR3: TGTGCCACCAGTGACCCGGGGACAGGGGAAAATGAGCAGTTCTTC. Residues: CATSDPGTGENEQFF.

The genes are TRBV27 and TRBJ2-3; no clear D. The ends were cut back, 6 bases at V and 0 bases at J, with 10 bases in the middle. The CDR3 is 14 amino acids. Germline CDR1 and CDR2: MNHEY and SMNVEV (reference sequence). This CDR3 reads CASSLLRSTDTQYF. In nucleotides, the CDR3 is TGTGCCAGCAGCCTACTCCGAAGCACAGATACGCAGTATTTT.

V is TRBV11-2 and J is TRBJ2-1, with D hard to call. V lost 5 bases, J lost 4 bases, and 21 bases lay in between. Germline CDR1 reads SGHAT; CDR2 reads FQNNGV. CDR3 size: 17 residues. Written as DNA, the CDR3 is TGTGCCAGCAGCGGCTACTCGGGCCTTACACCATACAATGAGCAGTTCTTC. Protein product: CASSGYSGLTPYNEQFF.

This clone came up once. The V and J genes are TRBV6-5 and TRBJ2-3; TRBD1 matches 9 bases. With 4 bases clipped from V and 2 bases from J, the junction kept 4 bases outside the gene matches. CDR1 is MNHEY, CDR2 SVGAGI, per germline. The CDR3 sequence is 15 residues long. For the CDR3, the DNA is TGTGCCAGCAGTTGGACAGGGGTACTCACAGATACGCAGTATTTT. The encoded protein is CASSWTGVLTDTQYF.

This clone has only a few counts. The J gene is TRBJ2-7, the V gene TRBV5-5; no clear D. Per germline, CDR1 SGHKS and CDR2 YYEKEE (reference sequence). The CDR3 runs to 14 residues. Trimming took 4 bases from V and 3 from J, leaving 14 bases between them. The CDR3 DNA sequence: TGTGCCAGCAGCCCTGGCTCCAGCCTCTACGAGCAGTACGTC. Translated, it gives CASSPGSSLYEQYV.

V and J are TRBV2 and TRBJ2-3; 7 bases map to TRBD2. The junction had 6 bases not matched to a gene; V was cut back by 3 bases and J by 0 bases. There are 16 residues in the CDR3. From germline, CDR1 is SNHLY and CDR2 FYNNEI. The CDR3 DNA reads TGTGCCAGCAGTGATCAGGCGGGGGTTAGCACAGATACGCAGTATTTT. It codes for CASSDQAGVSTDTQYF.

This clone was counted a few times. The chain employs TRBV27 and TRBJ1-5; D gene uncertain. The CDR3 length is 13 residues. Germline V gene sequence: CDR1 MNHEY, CDR2 SMNVEV (reference sequence). Trimming took 3 bases from V and 7 from J, leaving 10 bases between them. The CDR3 loop is CASSFGYLQPQHF. The CDR3, as DNA: TGTGCCAGCAGTTTTGGGTATTTGCAGCCCCAGCATTTT.

This clone has a handful of counts. V and J are TRBV19 and TRBJ1-4; D is possibly TRBD1 (6 bases). This CDR3 contains 14 residues. Germline values: CDR1 LNHDA, CDR2 SQIVND (reference sequence). Deletions cut 9 bases from V and 8 bases from J, with 19 bases between. CDR3 loop: CASTKGTLGEKLFF. The CDR3 DNA reads TGTGCCAGCACAAAGGGGACATTAGGAGAAAAACTGTTTTTT.

This clone appeared a few times. The V gene is TRBV5-1, the J gene TRBJ1-2; D remains ambiguous. Trimming shortened V by 4 bases and J by 5 bases, and 18 bases separated the two germline ends. The CDR3 runs to 15 residues. From germline, CDR1 is SGHRS and CDR2 YFSETQ. The CDR3 loop is CASSPKGEPLYGYTF. The CDR3 bases are TGCGCCAGCAGCCCCAAGGGAGAACCCTTATATGGCTACACCTTC.

This sequence joins TRBV6-5 and TRBJ2-5; D ambiguous. V lost 5 bases, J lost 3 bases, and 7 bases lay in between. Germline loops: CDR1 MNHEY, CDR2 SVGAGI. This CDR3 is built from 12 residues. CDR3 nucleotides: TGTGCCAGCAGTAGGGCCAAAGAGACCCAGTACTTC. Protein sequence: CASSRAKETQYF.

The chain links TRBV6-5 to TRBJ1-1; TRBD1 is a possible D gene (6 bases). V dropped 6 bases and J dropped 5 bases, with 13 bases sitting between them. This CDR3 contains 13 residues. The germline CDR1 and CDR2 sequences are MNHEY and SVGAGI. The CDR3 coding sequence is TGTGCCAGCAGGACCACAGGGTCGACTGAAGCTTTCTTT. Translation: CASRTTGSTEAFF.

The J gene is TRBJ1-1, the V gene TRBV6-1; 8 bases match TRBD1. J gave up 4 bases and V 3 bases, and 4 bases lay outside the gene matches. The CDR3 runs 14 residues. CDR1 MNHNS and CDR2 SASEGT come from the germline V gene. As DNA, the CDR3 is TGTGCCAGCAGTGACGACAGGGGAAGCACTGAAGCTTTCTTT. Translation gives CASSDDRGSTEAFF.

In its sample, this clone was seen once. The V and J genes are TRBV15 and TRBJ2-1, with 9 bases matching TRBD2. The CDR3 extends over 17 amino acids. Germline CDR1 and CDR2: LNHNV and YYDKDF (reference sequence). V shed 0 bases, J shed 3 bases, and the junction held 6 bases outside the gene matches. The CDR3 DNA sequence: TGTGCCACCAGCAGAGATGGCGGGGGGGCGGGCTACAATGAGCAGTTCTTC. Amino acid sequence: CATSRDGGGAGYNEQFF.

V gene TRBV14 combines with J gene TRBJ1-4; TRBD1 might be the D (5 bases). The CDR3 is 15 amino acids. CDR1 SGHDN and CDR2 FVKESK come from the germline V gene. Trimming left V 4 bases short and J 3 bases short, with 12 bases between. The CDR3 coding sequence is TGTGCCAGCAGCCTCCAAACAGGTTCTAATGAAAAACTGTTTTTT. Its translation: CASSLQTGSNEKLFF.

This chain connects TRBV6-5 to TRBJ1-3, with 7 bases lining up with TRBD1. CDR1 MNHEY and CDR2 SVGAGI come from the germline V gene. The CDR3 is made up of 15 amino acids. Trimming at V came to 5 bases and at J to 3 bases, leaving 7 bases not matched to a gene. The CDR3 coding sequence is TGTGCCAGCAGTCGAGACAGGGCGGGTGGAAACACCATATATTTT. Its protein is CASSRDRAGGNTIYF.

The chain carries TRBV19 and TRBJ2-5; 8 bases line up with TRBD1. J was trimmed by 5 bases and V by 5 bases; bases with no gene match: 7. The CDR3 totals 14 residues. Germline CDR1 LNHDA, CDR2 SQIVND (reference sequence). DNA of the CDR3: TGTGCCAGTAGTTCCCGGACAGGGAAGGAGACCCAGTACTTC. It translates to CASSSRTGKETQYF.

The chain has TRBV9 and TRBJ2-5; D not certain. The CDR3 is made up of 13 amino acids. V lost 4 bases and J lost 2, with 9 bases in between. Germline V gives CDR1 SGDLS, CDR2 YYNGEE. The CDR3 loop is CASSLTPQETQYF. DNA of the CDR3: TGTGCCAGCAGCCTGACACCTCAAGAGACCCAGTACTTC.

The sample holds a few counts of this clone. The rearrangement links TRBV7-9 to TRBJ2-2; 7 bases fit TRBD2. CDR1 is SEHNR and CDR2 is FQNEAQ in the germline V gene (reference sequence). The CDR3 consists of 18 residues. With 6 bases clipped from V and 2 bases from J, the junction kept 15 bases outside the gene matches. The CDR3 spells CASSLALVGRRNTGELFF. CDR3 nucleotide sequence: TGTGCCAGCAGTTTGGCACTGGTCGGGAGGCGTAACACCGGGGAGCTGTTTTTT.

The chain is built from TRBV19 and TRBJ2-3; tentatively, D is TRBD2 (6 bases). The length of the CDR3 is 14 residues. Germline V gene lookup returns CDR1 LNHDA and CDR2 SQIVND (reference sequence). V shed 7 bases and J shed 6 bases, with 17 bases lying between them. The CDR3 region has the DNA TGTGCCAGTACCCGCGCGGGGAAATTCGATACGCAGTATTTT. Translating it yields CASTRAGKFDTQYF.

The V and J genes are TRBV7-9 and TRBJ1-5; D is undetermined. With 4 bases removed from V and 10 bases from J, the gap between germline ends came to 14 bases. The CDR3 consists of 13 residues. Germline CDR1 SEHNR, CDR2 FQNEAQ (reference sequence). CDR3 bases: TGTGCCAGCAGCTCAGACGACCCGCAACCCCAGCATTTT. It is translated as CASSSDDPQPQHF.

The chain combines TRBV2 with TRBJ2-2; D is ambiguous. The CDR3 spans 13 residues. Trimming pared 6 bases from V and 2 bases from J, leaving 7 bases between. Per the germline V gene, CDR1 is SNHLY and CDR2 is FYNNEI. For the CDR3, the DNA is TGTGCCAGCAGGACTGAAAACACCGGGGAGCTGTTTTTT. Residues: CASRTENTGELFF.

The genes are TRBV24-1 and TRBJ2-4; TRBD1 is a possible D gene (5 bases). Per the germline V gene, CDR1 is KGHDR and CDR2 is SFDVKD. Trimming pared 7 bases from V and 8 bases from J, leaving 14 bases between. This CDR3 has 13 residues. CDR3 sequence reads: CATSARIGDIQYF. The CDR3 nucleotides are TGTGCCACCAGCGCTCGGATAGGGGACATTCAGTACTTC.

V usage is TRBV6-6 and J usage is TRBJ1-1; tentatively, D is TRBD1 (5 bases). Germline V lookup: CDR1 MNHNY, CDR2 SVGAGI (reference sequence). V dropped 7 bases and J dropped 5 bases, with 17 bases sitting between them. The CDR3 contains 14 residues. The DNA for the CDR3 is TGTGCCAGCAAGGATAGGGGCGGCAGGACTGAAGCTTTCTTT. Encoded protein: CASKDRGGRTEAFF.

The chain links TRBV18 to TRBJ2-5; D call uncertain. The V and J ends lost 3 bases and 5 bases respectively, with 13 bases between them. The length of the CDR3 is 14 residues. Germline V CDR1 and CDR2: KGHSH, LQKENI. DNA of the CDR3: TGTGCCAGCTCACCTTGGGTGAATCGGGAGACCCAGTACTTC. Protein product: CASSPWVNRETQYF.